Below, 5 T cell receptor beta chains from the same sample are listed, as sequenced in a study of glioma-infiltrating T cells (dated by TCRdb to between 2015 and 2016). The sample was run on an Illumina MiSeq. TCR alpha and beta CDR3 regions were amplified with the iRepertoire nested amplicon-rescue multiplex PCR (arm-PCR) platform from RNA. TCRdb cleaned the public reads at Q25 with fastp, built clones with MiXCR and kept in-frame beta chains. For every CDR3 protein sequence, its rows merge into one entry that carries the most common genes and DNA. The sample profile shows around 180,000 distinct CDR3 sequences; around 45% of them were found once. The ten largest account for around 4.9% of the sample. The source material was glioma tissue, nonneoplastic brain tissue, or PBMCs (not recorded which). The receptors were gathered from a human donor with low-grade glioma or glioblastoma, undergoing nonglioma brain surgery, or in good health (not recorded which).

Concerning this clonotype itself: A much more abundant neighbour one base away suggests this may be a read error. V gene TRBV12-3 or TRBV12-4 combines with J gene TRBJ1-1; the D is unclear. This CDR3 is 13 amino acids long. Trimming took off 5 bases at V and 5 bases at J, with 12 bases between the two ends. The CDR3 loop reads CASSPTVTTEAFF. The CDR3 DNA is TGTGCCAGCAGTCCTACGGTAACAACTGAAGCTTTCTTT.

For this clonotype: A much larger clone differs by one base, so this may be a read error. V is TRBV29-1 and J is TRBJ1-1, with D hard to call. There are 13 residues in the CDR3. The V gene lost 4 bases and the J gene lost 3 bases, with 12 bases spanning the gap. Germline CDR1 is SQVTM and CDR2 is ANQGSEA. This chain's CDR3 is CSVGRQLDTEAFF. In DNA, the CDR3 is TGCAGCGTTGGGCGCCAGCTGGACACTGAAGCTTTCTTT.

This clonotype was counted many times. The chain employs TRBV20-1 and TRBJ2-5, with D unclear. V lost 0 bases and J 5 bases, leaving 7 bases between the germline ends. The CDR3 is made up of 12 amino acids. Germline loops: CDR1 DFQATT, CDR2 SNEGSKA (reference sequence). The CDR3: CSARDARETQYF. For the CDR3, the DNA is TGCAGTGCTAGAGATGCCCGGGAGACCCAGTACTTC.

About this clonotype: The junction departs from germline at one end; a sequencing error may be responsible. This rearrangement joins TRBV6-2 or TRBV6-3 to TRBJ1-4; no reliable D call. Germline CDR1 reads MNHEY; CDR2 reads SVGEGT. This CDR3 contains 12 residues. This CDR3 reads CASSNSGEELFF. For the CDR3, the DNA is TGTGCCAGCAGTAACTCTGGTGAAGAACTGTTTTTT.

This clonotype has a handful of counts. V is TRBV28 and J is TRBJ2-7, with TRBD2 matching 13 bases. Germline-derived CDR1 and CDR2 are MDHEN and SYDVKM. The CDR3 covers 14 residues. CDR3: CAIDGTSGNYEQYF. CDR3 DNA: TGTGCAATCGACGGGACTAGCGGGAACTACGAGCAGTACTTC.